One T cell receptor (beta chain) is described in this entry. This CDR3 spans 14 amino acids. The germline V and J ends were trimmed by 0 bases and 5 bases, with 14 bases remaining between them. Per the germline V gene, CDR1 is GTSNPN and CDR2 is SVGIG (reference sequence). The data are from a study of blood T cell repertoires in COVID-19. Assay: immunoSEQ multiplex PCR; the TCRdb copy retains only in-frame clones and omits some. The sample shows 67,000 or so clones, about four fifths of them seen only once. The TCR comes from a man aged 65 to 85 with acute or convalescent COVID-19. The chain links TRBV30 to TRBJ2-7; no clear D gene. The source material was peripheral blood. For the CDR3, the DNA is TGTGCCTGGAGTGTAAGTTCGACATCCCACGAGCAGTACTTC. This codes for CAWSVSSTSHEQYF.